A selection of T cell receptor beta chains follows, all from one sample in a study of PD-1 blockade in classical Hodgkin lymphoma. Sequenced by immunoSEQ multiplex PCR; TCRdb stores in-frame clones only, minus some. The sample lists over 25,000 clones, around 74% occurring once. The specimen was peripheral blood mononuclear cells (PBMCs), collected before the fourth cycle of nivolumab. These receptors came from a human donor with classical Hodgkin lymphoma. CDR3s include the opening cysteine and the closing phenylalanine or tryptophan. The D gene is left open where the match is weak. Only some rows state a clone size, as once, few, many or a class for expanded clones.

D: TRBD2
size: -
V: TRBV9
J: TRBJ2-2
DNA: TGTGCCAGCAGCGTAGCTGGGAGCGGGAGTAACGGGGAGCTGTTTTTT
CDR3: CASSVAGSGSNGELFF

D: -
size: -
V: TRBV4-3
J: TRBJ1-6
DNA: TGCGCCAGCAGCCTGGCGACAGACTATAATTCACCCCTCCACTTT
CDR3: CASSLATDYNSPLHF

D: TRBD1
size: once
V: TRBV18
J: TRBJ2-5
DNA: TGTGCCAGCTCACCTCGGGACAGGGGTGTGAAGACCCAGTACTTC
CDR3: CASSPRDRGVKTQYF

D: -
size: -
V: TRBV9
J: TRBJ1-2
DNA: TGTGCCAGCAGCGTAGCTGCGTTCTATGGCTACACCTTC
CDR3: CASSVAAFYGYTF

D: -
size: -
V: TRBV19
J: TRBJ1-5
DNA: TGTGCCAGTAGTATAGATTCCAGGGATCAGCCCCAGCATTTT
CDR3: CASSIDSRDQPQHF

D: -
size: -
V: TRBV2
J: TRBJ2-7
DNA: TGTGCCAGCTCCGACCGGGCCCCACCCCACGAGCAGTACTTC
CDR3: CASSDRAPPHEQYF

D: -
size: -
V: TRBV18
J: TRBJ2-7
DNA: TGTGCCAGCTCACCGGCCCAACAGGTTTCATGGTCCTACGAGCAGTACTTC
CDR3: CASSPAQQVSWSYEQYF

D: -
size: -
V: TRBV9
J: TRBJ2-3
DNA: TGTGCCAGCAGCGTAGAAGACAGCCACACAGATACGCAGTATTTT
CDR3: CASSVEDSHTDTQYF

D: TRBD2
size: once
V: TRBV19
J: TRBJ2-1
DNA: TGTGCCAGTAGCCCGTCTAGCGGGGGGGCCGAGCAGTTCTTC
CDR3: CASSPSSGGAEQFF

D: -
size: -
V: TRBV4-2
J: TRBJ2-3
DNA: TGTGCCAGCAGCCCCAGGAGCGCCGGCACAGATACGCAGTATTTT
CDR3: CASSPRSAGTDTQYF

D: TRBD2
size: -
V: TRBV7-3
J: TRBJ2-1
DNA: TGTGCCAGCAGCTTAGGGTTAGCGGGACACTCCTACAATGAGCAGTTCTTC
CDR3: CASSLGLAGHSYNEQFF

D: -
size: few
V: TRBV7-9
J: TRBJ1-4
DNA: TGTGCCAGCAGCTTAGTGGATGAAAAACTGTTTTTT
CDR3: CASSLVDEKLFF

D: -
size: -
V: TRBV25-1
J: TRBJ2-1
DNA: TGTGCCAGCAGTGAATTCGTCGACAATGAGCAGTTCTTC
CDR3: CASSEFVDNEQFF

D: TRBD2
size: -
V: TRBV7-8
J: TRBJ2-4
DNA: TGTGCCAGCAGCCCACCGGGACTAGGGGTCCAAAACATTCAGTACTTC
CDR3: CASSPPGLGVQNIQYF

D: TRBD1
size: few
V: TRBV2
J: TRBJ1-1
DNA: TGTGCCAGCAAGGATGGACAGGACTCTTTACCTTTCTTT
CDR3: CASKDGQDSLPFF

D: -
size: once
V: TRBV7-2
J: TRBJ1-1
DNA: TGTGCCAGCAGCCGACAGGAAGCGACGGCTGAAGCTTTCTTT
CDR3: CASSRQEATAEAFF

D: -
size: -
V: TRBV27
J: TRBJ2-5
DNA: TGTGCCAGCAGTTTGTCCCGGAACCAAGAGACCCAGTACTTC
CDR3: CASSLSRNQETQYF

D: -
size: -
V: TRBV6-6
J: TRBJ2-7
DNA: TGTGCCAGCAGTTACTCGAGAATCCTAAACTCCTACGAGCAGTACTTC
CDR3: CASSYSRILNSYEQYF